This T cell receptor (beta chain) was captured in a study of blood T cell repertoires in COVID-19. Study details: Sites across the United States, Italy and Spain contributed samples from acute and convalescent COVID-19. T cells, B-cell-depleted T cells, or PBMCs supplied cDNA or gDNA.

Adults between roughly 18 and 89 years of age took part from approximately 24 US areas. In the original analysis: By means of reference gene primer amplification, nucleated cell counts were estimated. Data came from immunoSEQ multiplex PCR; TCRdb stores just in-frame clones and leaves some out. The D gene and trimming were derived from the DNA, and the V and J assignments and clone size from that table. This sample has about 180,000 clones, with 89% found just once. After removal of 5 bases from V and 3 bases from J, the junction contained 5 bases not matched to a gene. The CDR3 covers 15 residues. Per germline, CDR1 SGHNT and CDR2 YENEEA.

Sequencing was done on a sample of PBMCs or T cells enriched from blood (not recorded which). The chain has TRBV11-3 and TRBJ2-1; TRBD2 matches 9 bases. This TCR was sampled from a woman aged 40 to 50 with acute COVID-19. CDR3 DNA sequence: TGTGCCAGCAGCCAGGGACTAGCCCACTACAATGAGCAGTTCTTC. Translated, it gives CASSQGLAHYNEQFF.